What follows describes a single T cell receptor (delta chain). This could be a read error, since a much larger clone is one nucleotide away. TCRdb reran clone calling via CATT on the RT-PCR reads. The sample shows approximately 2,500 delta-chain clones, about 40% of them seen only once. The sample is drawn from a study of gamma-delta T cells after stem cell transplantation. CDR3 length equals 17 residues. CDR1 and CDR2 from the germline V gene are GEAIGNYY and EKD. The material sequenced was gamma-delta T cells. This sequence originates from a human donor. It is not recorded whose cells these are; they may come from a transplant donor. This chain uses TRDV2 with TRDJ1, with a possible D match to TRDD3 (5 bases). The CDR3 here is CACATVGEVGSADKLIF. The CDR3 DNA sequence: TGTGCCTGTGCCACCGTTGGGGAGGTAGGTTCTGCCGATAAACTCATCTTT.